These T cell receptor beta chains were read from a single sample in a study of shared T cell receptors in the human thymus. The data were produced by immunoSEQ multiplex PCR, yet TCRdb's version contains in-frame clones alone and is incomplete. The sample contains hundreds of thousands of clones, 80% to 90% of which appear only once. These same data were also listed under a study on human thymus T cells.

The material sequenced was thymocytes. The receptors come from a girl less than two years old with a congenital heart defect. Both conserved end residues are part of each CDR3. D genes are given only for firm matches. Rows may omit the clone size; those that give it use once, few, many or a size class.

size: once
V: TRBV28
J: TRBJ1-6
D: -
CDR3: CASSEGGGFLPTYNSPLHF
DNA: TGTGCCAGCAGCGAGGGCGGGGGTTTTCTGCCCACCTATAATTCACCCCTCCACTTT

size: few
V: TRBV15
J: TRBJ2-5
D: TRBD1
CDR3: CATSRDTSGTGHQETQYF
DNA: TGTGCCACCAGCAGAGATACCTCCGGGACAGGCCACCAAGAGACCCAGTACTTC

size: -
V: TRBV7-9
J: TRBJ2-7
D: -
CDR3: CASSLPRTVSSYEQYF
DNA: TGTGCCAGCAGCTTACCAAGGACTGTTAGCTCCTACGAGCAGTACTTC

size: -
V: TRBV29-1
J: TRBJ2-3
D: -
CDR3: CSVTFRVGTDTQYF
DNA: TGCAGCGTCACCTTCAGGGTCGGCACAGATACGCAGTATTTT

size: -
V: TRBV5-4
J: TRBJ2-3
D: -
CDR3: CASTGTDTQYF
DNA: TGTGCCAGCACGGGTACAGATACGCAGTATTTT

size: -
V: TRBV6-5
J: TRBJ2-2
D: -
CDR3: CASSYSKPLNTGELFF
DNA: TGTGCCAGCAGTTACTCGAAACCACTGAACACCGGGGAGCTGTTTTTT

size: -
V: TRBV9
J: TRBJ1-2
D: TRBD1
CDR3: CASTADRDYGYTF
DNA: TGTGCCAGCACCGCGGACAGGGACTATGGCTACACCTTC

size: -
V: TRBV7-2
J: TRBJ1-2
D: TRBD1
CDR3: CASSDRGTGGVYGYTF
DNA: TGTGCCAGCAGCGATAGGGGGACAGGGGGCGTCTATGGCTACACCTTC

size: -
V: TRBV5-1
J: TRBJ2-7
D: TRBD1
CDR3: CASSPRPRDSLSYEQYF
DNA: TGCGCCAGCAGCCCAAGACCTCGGGACAGCCTCTCCTACGAGCAGTACTTC

size: once
V: TRBV6-6
J: TRBJ1-2
D: -
CDR3: CASSYDSREDYGYTF
DNA: TGTGCCAGCAGTTACGATTCTCGGGAAGACTATGGCTACACCTTC